The 8 T cell receptor beta chains in this list originate from one sample, sequenced in a study of blood T cell repertoires in COVID-19. Only in-frame clones appear in the TCRdb table, and some are missing; sequencing was by immunoSEQ multiplex PCR. The table shows 200,000 to 250,000 clones, with around 88% occurring only once. The sequencing sample was made of peripheral blood. These receptors were obtained from a man aged 18 to 29 with active or convalescent COVID-19.

The rearrangement links TRBV7-9 to TRBJ2-3; possibly TRBD1 for D (6 bases). Germline V gene sequence: CDR1 SEHNR, CDR2 FQNEAQ (reference sequence). CDR3 length: 17 residues. Trimming removed 1 base from V and 3 bases from J, with 17 bases in between. CDR3 nucleotide sequence: TGTGCCAGCAGCTTAGTTGGTTTGGACAGTGGTACAGATACGCAGTATTTT. It is translated as CASSLVGLDSGTDTQYF.

J is TRBJ2-1 and V is TRBV7-8; tentative D call: TRBD2 (5 bases). The V gene lost 5 bases and the J gene lost 3 bases, with 17 bases spanning the gap. CDR1 is SGHVS and CDR2 is FQNEAQ in the germline V gene. The CDR3 totals 16 residues. DNA of the CDR3: TGTGCCAGCAGCCCTCTTTTGGGGAGTTACTACAATGAGCAGTTCTTC. Its translation is CASSPLLGSYYNEQFF.

The J gene is TRBJ2-3, the V gene TRBV14, with TRBD1 identical over 7 bases. J was trimmed by 0 bases and V by 1 base; bases with no gene match: 4. The CDR3 has 16 residues. From germline, CDR1 is SGHDN and CDR2 FVKESK. CDR3 sequence reads: CASSQGTGLSTDTQYF. The DNA of the CDR3 is TGTGCCAGCAGCCAAGGGACAGGACTTAGCACAGATACGCAGTATTTT.

V gene TRBV15 combines with J gene TRBJ2-5; D unclear. Germline lookup yields CDR1 LNHNV and CDR2 YYDKDF (reference sequence). The ends were cut back, 0 bases at V and 5 bases at J, with 4 bases in the middle. CDR3 length equals 12 residues. The CDR3 sequence is CATSRDAETQYF. The CDR3 DNA follows: TGTGCCACCAGCAGAGATGCGGAGACCCAGTACTTC.

This clone was picked up a small number of times. The V gene is TRBV5-6, the J gene TRBJ2-7, with 7 bases aligning to TRBD2. The length of the CDR3 is 15 residues. Germline CDR1 is SGHDT and CDR2 is YYEEEE. The ends lost 4 bases at V and 3 bases at J; junction bases unmatched: 10. This CDR3 is CASSRGAGAGYEQYF. The CDR3 nucleotides are TGTGCCAGCAGCCGCGGGGCGGGAGCAGGCTACGAGCAGTACTTC.

V is TRBV7-9 and J is TRBJ1-2; D may be TRBD1 (6 bases). CDR1 and CDR2 (germline): SEHNR, FQNEAQ (reference sequence). The CDR3 has 15 residues. V was trimmed by 2 bases and J by 6 bases, leaving 16 bases between them. The CDR3 DNA sequence: TGTGCCAGCAGCTTATCGGGGGGCGCGGAAAATGGCTACACCTTC. This sequence encodes CASSLSGGAENGYTF.

The chain recombines TRBV30 with TRBJ1-4; unclear D gene. V lost 2 bases to trimming and J lost 7 bases, with 14 bases between them. Germline V CDR1 and CDR2: GTSNPN, SVGIG (reference sequence). This CDR3 region has 14 residues. The DNA for the CDR3 is TGTGCCTGGAGTACCGCGGAGGTCGGTGAAAAACTGTTTTTT. This gives the protein CAWSTAEVGEKLFF. Full variable domain (outside the CDR3, taken from reference TRBV30 and TRBJ1-4): SQTIHQWPATLVQPVGSPLSLECTVEGTSNPNLYWYRQAAGRGLQLLFYSVGIGQISSEVPQNLSASRPQDRQFILSSKKLLLSDSGFYLCAWSTAEVGEKLFFGSGTQLSVL.

The chain employs TRBV7-2 and TRBJ1-5; maybe TRBD1 (6 bases). Germline CDR1 SGHTA, CDR2 FQGNSA. This CDR3 has 15 amino acids. The germline V and J ends were trimmed by 1 base and 6 bases, with 13 bases remaining between them. Here the CDR3 reads CASSLGPGVSQPQHF. The CDR3 region has the DNA TGTGCCAGCAGCTTAGGGCCAGGGGTAAGTCAGCCCCAGCATTTT.